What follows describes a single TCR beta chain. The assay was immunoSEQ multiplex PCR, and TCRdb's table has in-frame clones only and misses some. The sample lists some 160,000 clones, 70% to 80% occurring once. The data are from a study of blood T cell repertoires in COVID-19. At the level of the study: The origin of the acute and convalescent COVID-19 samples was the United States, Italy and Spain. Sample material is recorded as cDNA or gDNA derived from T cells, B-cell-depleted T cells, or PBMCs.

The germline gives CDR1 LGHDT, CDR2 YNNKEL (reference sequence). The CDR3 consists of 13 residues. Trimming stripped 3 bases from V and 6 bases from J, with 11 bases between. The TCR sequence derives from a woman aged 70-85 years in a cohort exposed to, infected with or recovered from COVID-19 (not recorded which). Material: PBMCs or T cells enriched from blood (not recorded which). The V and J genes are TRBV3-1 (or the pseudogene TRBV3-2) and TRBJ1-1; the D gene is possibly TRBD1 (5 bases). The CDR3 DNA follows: TGTGCCAGCAGCCAGCAGGGCGTCGCTGAAGCTTTCTTT. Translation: CASSQQGVAEAFF.